The rows below give T cell receptor beta chains drawn from one sample of a study of shared clonotypes between healthy human individuals. The repertoire was sequenced with immunoSEQ multiplex PCR; TCRdb's copy has only in-frame clones and lacks some. The sample holds approximately 2,000,000 clones, 80% to 95% seen once. The sample was naive CD4+ T cells from PBMCs. These receptors originate from a man aged 18 to 29 in good health. Some clones in this sample may be carry-over from other donors' samples. CDR3s include the opening cysteine and the closing phenylalanine or tryptophan. The D gene is left open where the match is weak. Only part of the rows carry a size: once, few, many, or a class if the clone is expanded.

j_call v_call clone_size cdr3_length d_call cdr3_nt cdr3_aa
TRBJ1-5 TRBV7-2 . 14 . TGTGCCAGCAGCCCACTTTGGGGGGATCAGCCCCAGCATTTT CASSPLWGDQPQHF
TRBJ1-5 TRBV19 . 13 . TGTGCTTCAACAGGGCCCAACTATCAGCCCCAGCATTTT CASTGPNYQPQHF
TRBJ2-5 TRBV29-1 . 13 TRBD2 TGCAGCGCAAGGACTAGCGGGAGGGAGACCCAGTACTTC CSARTSGRETQYF
TRBJ2-7 TRBV18 once 16 . TGTGCCAGCTCACCAACCGGGACCTATGCTACATACGAGCAGTACTTC CASSPTGTYATYEQYF
TRBJ2-1 TRBV28 . 16 TRBD2 TGTGCCAGCAGTTTATCCGGACTAGCTATTGACAATGAGCAGTTCTTC CASSLSGLAIDNEQFF
TRBJ2-7 TRBV6-5 . 15 TRBD1 TGTGCCAGCAGGCCGACAGGGGCGGTTACCTACGAGCAGTACTTC CASRPTGAVTYEQYF
TRBJ2-7 TRBV6-5 . 15 TRBD2 TGTGCCAGCAGTTACGGCTCTAGCGGCGCCTACGAGCAGTACTTC CASSYGSSGAYEQYF
TRBJ2-3 TRBV7-2 . 16 . TGTGCCAGCAGCTTAGCGGCGGGACGTCAGACAGATACGCAGTATTTT CASSLAAGRQTDTQYF
TRBJ2-7 TRBV27 . 16 . TGTGCCAGCACCTCACCCCCCCGGGGTGGCACCTACGAGCAGTACTTC CASTSPPRGGTYEQYF
TRBJ1-5 TRBV7-9 . 15 . TGTGCCAGCAGTCGAAGTGGGGATGGCAATCAGCCCCAGCATTTT CASSRSGDGNQPQHF
TRBJ2-2 TRBV7-3 once 15 . TGTGCCAGCAGCCCAAGTACACGGAACACCGGGGAGCTGTTTTTT CASSPSTRNTGELFF
TRBJ2-2 TRBV10-1 . 19 . TGCGCCAGCAGTTACCGCCCGCAGCCACCATCCATATACACCGGGGAGCTGTTTTTT CASSYRPQPPSIYTGELFF
TRBJ2-5 TRBV18 . 15 . TGTGCCAGCTCACCAGGGGCAGGGGCCGAAGAGACCCAGTACTTC CASSPGAGAEETQYF
TRBJ2-5 TRBV13 . 17 TRBD2 TGTGCCAGCAGCTTCCCAAAGGGACTAGCGTTACAAGAGACCCAGTACTTC CASSFPKGLALQETQYF
TRBJ1-1 TRBV27 . 13 . TGTGCCAGCAGTCTCCAGGGTAACACTGAAGCTTTCTTT CASSLQGNTEAFF
TRBJ2-1 TRBV29-1 . 15 TRBD2 TGCAGCGTTGAATTCCTAGCGGGAGGGCGGAATGAGCAGTTCTTC CSVEFLAGGRNEQFF
TRBJ2-3 TRBV30 once 13 TRBD2 TGTGCCTCAACTAGCGGGAAGACAGATACGCAGTATTTT CASTSGKTDTQYF
TRBJ2-5 TRBV6-1 . 14 . TGTGCCAGCAGTTGGGGGACCGGCGAAGAGACCCAGTACTTC CASSWGTGEETQYF
TRBJ1-5 TRBV5-1 few 15 TRBD1 TGCGCCAGCAGCCCGCTAGGACAGGACTATCAGCCCCAGCATTTT CASSPLGQDYQPQHF
TRBJ1-1 TRBV28 . 12 . TGTGCCAGCAGCACACAAGTCACTGAAGCTTTCTTT CASSTQVTEAFF
TRBJ2-1 TRBV15 . 11 . TGTGCCACCAGCAGAGTGGGGGAGCAGTTCTTC CATSRVGEQFF
TRBJ1-2 TRBV19 . 15 . TGTGCCAGTAGTATGCCGGGACTCACAAACTATGGCTACACCTTC CASSMPGLTNYGYTF
TRBJ2-7 TRBV7-6 once 13 TRBD2 TGTGCTGTTTATAGCGGGAGAGGAGGCGAGCAGTACTTC CAVYSGRGGEQYF
TRBJ2-1 TRBV5-1 once 16 TRBD2 TGCGCCAGCAGCCCCGCTCGGAGCGGGGAGCTCAATGAGCAGTTCTTC CASSPARSGELNEQFF
TRBJ1-5 TRBV7-4 . 17 TRBD1 TGTGCCAGCAGCCCGCCCGGGACAGGGATGGGGAATCAGCCCCAGCATTTT CASSPPGTGMGNQPQHF
TRBJ2-1 TRBV6-1 . 11 . TGTGCCAGCAGTGCAGGGGTTGAGCAGTTCTTC CASSAGVEQFF
TRBJ2-1 TRBV4-3 . 16 TRBD2 TGCGCCAGCAGCGGACTAGCGGGAAATGGGTACAATGAGCAGTTCTTC CASSGLAGNGYNEQFF
TRBJ1-4 TRBV18 . 17 TRBD1 TGTGCCAGCTCCTCCGGGACAGGGGCTCTTAGGAATGAAAAACTGTTTTTT CASSSGTGALRNEKLFF
TRBJ2-7 TRBV27 . 14 TRBD1 TGTGCCAGCAGTATTCGACAGGGGGCCTACGAGCAGTACTTC CASSIRQGAYEQYF
TRBJ2-7 TRBV7-6 . 18 TRBD2 TGTGCCAGCAGCACCGGGACTAGCGGGTATAGATTCTCCTACGAGCAGTACTTC CASSTGTSGYRFSYEQYF
TRBJ1-1 TRBV28 few 12 . TGTGCCAGCACCGAGATGGCAGGTGAAGCTTTCTTT CASTEMAGEAFF
TRBJ1-5 TRBV10-3 . 13 . TGTGCCAACCGCGCGGGGATTAGTCAGCCCCAGCATTTT CANRAGISQPQHF
TRBJ1-1 TRBV6-6 . 12 TRBD1 TGTGCCAGCAGTTCCCGACAGGGTGAAGCTTTCTTT CASSSRQGEAFF
TRBJ2-3 TRBV18 once 18 TRBD2 TGTGCCAGCCCACCACTAGGCGTACTAGCGGGGGACACAGATACGCAGTATTTT CASPPLGVLAGDTDTQYF
TRBJ2-5 TRBV9 . 15 . TGTGCCAGCAGCGTCAGGGGTTACCGGGAAGAGACCCAGTACTTC CASSVRGYREETQYF
TRBJ2-3 TRBV7-2 . 18 TRBD2 TGTGCCAGCAGCTTATCCCCGGGGACTAGCGCTAGCACAGATACGCAGTATTTT CASSLSPGTSASTDTQYF
TRBJ2-2 TRBV6-1 . 17 . TGTGCCAGCAGTGAAGGTTGGGGCTCCCCGGGGACCGGGGAGCTGTTTTTT CASSEGWGSPGTGELFF
TRBJ2-7 TRBV5-6 . 19 TRBD1 TGTGCCAGCAGCCCCACACACGGGCCGGACAGGCCATGGGGATACGAGCAGTACTTC CASSPTHGPDRPWGYEQYF
TRBJ2-5 TRBV7-7 . 15 . TGTGCCAGCAGCCCGGGTTTCGTGAGGGAAGAGACCCAGTACTTC CASSPGFVREETQYF